The entry below gives a single T cell receptor beta chain sequence along with its context. These data come from a study of patients and donors after allogeneic stem cell transplantation. This CDR3 spans 12 amino acids. From the RT-PCR reads, TCRdb called clonotypes with MiXCR, one entry per CDR3 protein. The table has some 960,000 distinct CDR3 sequences, about 20% seen once. The rearrangement joins TRBV21-1 to TRBJ2-7. TRBV21-1 counts as a pseudogene. Sequencing was performed on blood, either unsorted or a sorted T cell fraction (not recorded which). The TCR sequence derives from a human donor who was either an allogeneic HSCT recipient or a stem cell or donor lymphocyte infusion donor (not recorded which). It is not recorded whose cells these are; they may come from a transplant donor. This CDR3 is CASSKYTYEQYF. The CDR3 DNA is TGTGCCAGCAGCAAATACACCTACGAGCAGTACTTC.